This is a list of T cell receptor beta chains from one sample in a study of CD8+CD57+ T cells in acquired aplastic anemia. TCRdb used MiXCR to reprocess the reads, holding one entry per CDR3 protein. The sample records about 190,000 distinct CDR3 sequences, about half being singletons. The material sequenced was sorted CD4+, CD8+, or CD8+CD57+ T cells (not recorded which) from PBMCs. These receptors came from a human donor in good health, serving as a control. Each CDR3 is given with its conserved first and last residue. D genes are given only for firm matches. Clone size appears in some rows only: once, few, many, or a class for an expanded clone.

clone size	D gene	V gene	J gene	CDR3 DNA	CDR3 protein
NA	NA	TRBV20-1	TRBJ2-5	TGCAGTGCTAGCTCCCAAGAGACCCAGTACTTC	CSASSQETQYF
NA	NA	TRBV10-1	TRBJ2-7	TGCGCCAGCAGTGTGAAGGGGAGGACCTACGAGCAGTACTTC	CASSVKGRTYEQYF
many	TRBD2	TRBV24-1	TRBJ2-5	TGTGCCACCAGTGGTACTAGCGGGGCCACGGAGACCCAGTACTTC	CATSGTSGATETQYF
many	TRBD1	TRBV27	TRBJ1-5	TGTGCCAGCAGCGACAGGGGTAATCAGCCCCAGCATTTT	CASSDRGNQPQHF
once	NA	TRBV7-2	TRBJ1-1	TGTGCCAGCATAGGGATGGGGGACACTGAAGCTTTCTTT	CASIGMGDTEAFF
NA	TRBD2	TRBV20-1	TRBJ2-1	TGCAGTGCCCCGGGACTAGGGGGGGCCTACAATGAGCAGTTCTTC	CSAPGLGGAYNEQFF
NA	NA	TRBV4-3	TRBJ1-2	TGCGCCAGCAGCCAAGAACGGGGAGGCTATGGCTACACCTTC	CASSQERGGYGYTF
NA	TRBD2	TRBV19	TRBJ2-7	TGTGCCAGTGGGGGGGGGGCCTACGAGCAGTACTTC	CASGGGAYEQYF
many	TRBD2	TRBV5-1	TRBJ2-3	TGCGCCAGCAGCTTGGCTAGCGGGGGAGCAGATACGCAGTATTTT	CASSLASGGADTQYF
many	NA	TRBV7-2	TRBJ2-5	TGTGCCAGCAGCTCACAAATCTACGAGACCCAGTACTTC	CASSSQIYETQYF
NA	TRBD1	TRBV7-9	TRBJ1-2	TGTGTCAGCAGCCCCGAAGTGGGACAGGCGCCCTATGGCTACACCTTC	CVSSPEVGQAPYGYTF
NA	NA	TRBV7-9	TRBJ1-2	TGTGCCAGCAGCCCCCAGGGTTTCTTC	CASSPQGFF
many	TRBD1	TRBV6-6	TRBJ2-7	TGTGCCAGCAGGGCGGGACAGGGAGGGTACGAGCAGTACTTC	CASRAGQGGYEQYF